The clone carrying this T cell receptor beta chain came up many times. Antigen specificity is unknown. This entry belongs to a study of neurological immune-mediated disorders. TCRdb ran MiXCR on the 5' RACE reads and lists one entry per CDR3 protein. This sample carries roughly 50,000 distinct CDR3 sequences, about 12% of them seen once, and the ten largest clones take around 10%. General observations from the study: Subjects shared no identical expanded-clone CDR3 amino acid sequences, suggesting private TCR-beta repertoires in all groups.

Germline lookup yields CDR1 MDHEN and CDR2 SYDVKM. This CDR3 contains 15 residues. V shed 5 bases and J shed 1 base, with 14 bases lying between them. Sequencing was carried out using PBMCs. This rearrangement joins TRBV28 to TRBJ2-5; D possibly corresponds to TRBD2 (6 bases). This clonotype was sampled from a woman aged 55 to 70 with HTLV-1-associated myelopathy (HAM/TSP). CDR3 sequence: CASSLAFQFQETQYF. DNA for the CDR3: TGTGCCAGCAGTCTAGCGTTTCAATTCCAAGAGACCCAGTACTTC. The full variable domain, its missing parts supplied by reference TRBV28 and TRBJ2-5, is DVKVTQSSRYLVKRTGEKVFLECVQDMDHENMFWYRQDPGLGLRLIYFSYDVKMKEKGDIPEGYSVSREKKERFSLILESASTNQTSMYLCASSLAFQFQETQYFGPGTRLLVL.